This TCR beta chain originates from a study of response to subunit inactivated influenza vaccine. The CDR3 runs to 15 residues. The V gene's germline CDR1 is SGHAT and CDR2 FQNNGV. V shed 3 bases, J shed 5 bases, and the junction held 5 bases outside the gene matches. TCRdb reanalysed the RT-PCR reads using MiXCR and keeps one entry per CDR3 protein. The table shows about 700,000 distinct CDR3 sequences, with about 15% occurring only once. General study points: Authors suggested few new T cells are recruited by each seasonal influenza vaccination.

This clonotype showed up just a few times. Antigen: not known. The chain joins TRBV11-2 to TRBJ2-5; 11 nucleotides agree with TRBD2. The material was PBMCs from blood, obtained roughly 12 days after vaccination. The clonotype originates from a man in his forties or fifties who received an inactivated influenza vaccine. In nucleotides, the CDR3 is TGTGCCAGCAGCTTTAGCGGGGGGGCCTCCGAGACCCAGTACTTC. This encodes CASSFSGGASETQYF.